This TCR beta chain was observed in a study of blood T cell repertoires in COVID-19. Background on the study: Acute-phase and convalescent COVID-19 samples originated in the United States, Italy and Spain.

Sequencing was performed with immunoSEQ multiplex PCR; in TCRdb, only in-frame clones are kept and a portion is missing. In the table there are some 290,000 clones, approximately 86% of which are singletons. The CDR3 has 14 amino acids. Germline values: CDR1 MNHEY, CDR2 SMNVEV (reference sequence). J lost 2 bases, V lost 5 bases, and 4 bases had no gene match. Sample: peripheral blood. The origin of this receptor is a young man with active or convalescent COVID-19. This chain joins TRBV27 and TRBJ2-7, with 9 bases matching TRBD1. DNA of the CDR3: TGTGCCAGCAGTCCACGACAGGGGGCCTACGAGCAGTACTTC. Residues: CASSPRQGAYEQYF.